Presented here are 19 T cell receptor beta chains from one specimen sequenced in a study of vaccination and CD4 T cells after COVID-19. With the Oncomine TCR Beta short-read assay, DNA from cultured CD4+ T cells was sequenced. TCRdb redid the calling of the PCR reads with MiXCR, one entry per CDR3 protein. This sample has 6,000 or so distinct CDR3 sequences, with nearly 50% found just once. Specified treatment: approximately 10-day PBMC culture with coronavirus spike peptide pools or control peptides (ViraFEST assay). During the years 2011-2018, before the COVID-19 pandemic, the unexposed donor's CD4+ T cells were collected. The antigens of these receptors remain unknown. Sequencing was done on a sample of CD4+ T cells from blood, cultured in vitro. The source is a human donor in good health.

The chain recombines TRBV2 with TRBJ1-1; D is unclear. Germline V gene lookup returns CDR1 SNHLY and CDR2 FYNNEI. Deletions cut 1 base from V and 1 base from J, with 13 bases between. The CDR3 runs 16 residues. The CDR3 spells CASSEEIVGENTEAFF. The CDR3 DNA reads as TGTGCCAGCAGTGAAGAGATAGTGGGCGAGAACACTGAAGCTTTCTTT.

This chain links TRBV30 with TRBJ1-1; TRBD1 matches 7 bases. Germline loops: CDR1 GTSNPN, CDR2 SVGIG (reference sequence). The length of the CDR3 is 14 residues. V was pared by 0 bases and J by 5 bases, with 6 bases of the junction left unmatched. This chain's CDR3 is CAWSVRAGGTEAFF. CDR3 sequence (DNA): TGTGCCTGGAGTGTACGGGCAGGGGGTACTGAAGCTTTCTTT.

The chain recombines TRBV12-3 or TRBV12-4 with TRBJ1-1; weak D call: TRBD1 (5 bases). Between the trimmed V and J ends, which lost 3 bases and 1 base, there was a span of 6 bases. This CDR3 comprises 13 residues. CDR3 bases: TGTGCCAGCAGTTTCGGGGGGAACACTGAAGCTTTCTTT. Translation gives CASSFGGNTEAFF.

This clonotype was seen just once. This chain joins TRBV5-4 and TRBJ1-2, with D hard to call. In germline, CDR1 is SGHNT, CDR2 YYREEE (reference sequence). V was clipped by 4 bases and J by 3 bases, with 19 bases between them. The CDR3 length is 16 residues. The CDR3 protein is CASSGGRPGPHYGYTF. The DNA for the CDR3 is TGTGCCAGCAGCGGAGGTCGTCCAGGACCCCACTATGGCTACACCTTC.

CDR3 protein: CATSDRPGGNTEAFF. The CDR3 DNA reads as TGTGCCACCAGTGATAGACCGGGGGGGAACACTGAAGCTTTCTTT. This chain links TRBV24-1 with TRBJ1-1, with D perhaps TRBD1 (5 bases). V was trimmed by 3 bases and J by 1 base, leaving 11 bases between them. The germline V gene encodes CDR1 KGHDR and CDR2 SFDVKD. The CDR3 contains 15 residues.

The table lists this clonotype with a few counts. The V and J genes are TRBV19 and TRBJ1-1; unclear D gene. Per germline, CDR1 LNHDA and CDR2 SQIVND (reference sequence). Trimming shortened V by 4 bases and J by 4 bases, and 7 bases separated the two germline ends. The CDR3 extends over 12 amino acids. The CDR3 nucleotides are TGTGCCAGTAGTACGTGGGCCACTGAAGCTTTCTTT. Amino acids: CASSTWATEAFF. Filled out from reference TRBV19 and TRBJ1-1, the complete variable domain reads DGGITQSPKYLFRKEGQNVTLSCEQNLNHDAMYWYRQDPGQGLRLIYYSQIVNDFQKGDIAEGYSVSREKKESFPLTVTSAQKNPTAFYLCASSTWATEAFFGQGTRLTVV.

The CDR3 here is CASSPGDPNTIYF. CDR3 nucleotides: TGTGCCAGCAGCCCTGGGGACCCAAACACCATATATTTT. The chain carries TRBV12-3 or TRBV12-4 and TRBJ1-3; possible D gene TRBD1, 5 bases. The CDR3 contains 13 residues. Trimming removed 6 bases from V and 6 bases from J, with 12 bases in between.

This clonotype was counted a few times. The V and J genes are TRBV27 and TRBJ1-6; unclear D gene. Per the germline V gene, CDR1 is MNHEY and CDR2 is SMNVEV (reference sequence). The V end lost 4 bases, the J end lost 5 bases, and 12 bases lay between the germline ends. The CDR3 totals 15 residues. The CDR3 loop reads CASSYQRGHNSPLHF. CDR3 nucleotides: TGTGCCAGCAGTTACCAGAGAGGGCATAATTCACCCCTCCACTTT.

The rearrangement links TRBV5-1 to TRBJ1-1, with TRBD1 identical over 7 bases. Germline assignment: CDR1 SGHRS and CDR2 YFSETQ. V lost 3 bases and J lost 0; bases outside the gene matches: 2. The length of the CDR3 is 14 residues. This CDR3 reads CASSWTGMNTEAFF. The CDR3 DNA follows: TGCGCCAGCAGCTGGACAGGTATGAACACTGAAGCTTTCTTT.

This clonotype was seen a handful of times. V is TRBV24-1 and J is TRBJ2-1; TRBD2 might be the D (6 bases). V shed 5 bases and J shed 6 bases, with 13 bases lying between them. Per germline, CDR1 KGHDR and CDR2 SFDVKD. The CDR3 has 14 residues. This CDR3 reads CATSVRGSGNEQFF. CDR3 bases: TGTGCCACCAGTGTGCGGGGAAGCGGCAATGAGCAGTTCTTC.

The chain recombines TRBV6-4 with TRBJ2-1; the match to TRBD1 covers 8 bases. This CDR3 region has 15 residues. Per the germline V gene, CDR1 is MRHNA and CDR2 is SNTAGT. V gave up 3 bases and J gave up 5 bases; unmatched junction bases: 6. The CDR3 bases are TGTGCCAGCAGTGAAGGGACAGGACCCCACAATGAGCAGTTCTTC. It yields the protein CASSEGTGPHNEQFF.

J is TRBJ1-3 and V is TRBV15; D gene ambiguous. V lost 7 bases to trimming and J lost 7 bases, with 11 bases between them. CDR1 and CDR2 (germline): LNHNV, YYDKDF (reference sequence). CDR3 length: 12 amino acids. The chain's CDR3 is CATMSGRNTIYF. The DNA of the CDR3 is TGTGCCACCATGTCTGGTAGGAACACCATATATTTT.

The chain uses TRBV5-4 and TRBJ1-6, with unresolved D. Trimming stripped 0 bases from V and 10 bases from J, with 8 bases between. The germline gives CDR1 SGHNT, CDR2 YYREEE (reference sequence). CDR3 length: 13 amino acids. Here the CDR3 DNA reads TGTGCCAGCAGCTTGGTTGCGACCTCACCCCTCCACTTT. Encoded protein: CASSLVATSPLHF. The complete variable domain, with remaining parts taken from reference TRBV5-4 and TRBJ1-6, reads ETGVTQSPTHLIKTRGQQVTLRCSSQSGHNTVSWYQQALGQGPQFIFQYYREEENGRGNFPPRFSGLQFPNYSSELNVNALELDDSALYLCASSLVATSPLHFGNGTRLTVT.

The chain has TRBV7-6 and TRBJ1-2; D ambiguous. The CDR3 length is 13 residues. Germline values: CDR1 SGHVS, CDR2 FNYEAQ. V lost 4 bases, J lost 8 bases, and 14 bases lay in between. As DNA, the CDR3 is TGTGCCAGCAGCTCCTATACCCATTGGGGCTACACCTTC. It translates to CASSSYTHWGYTF.

The genes are TRBV28 and TRBJ1-1; D call uncertain. The CDR3 loop spans 12 amino acids. Trimming shortened V by 3 bases and J by 12 bases, and 14 bases separated the two germline ends. CDR1 is MDHEN and CDR2 is SYDVKM in the germline V gene. This chain's CDR3 is CASSFPRVRTFF. CDR3 DNA: TGTGCCAGCAGTTTTCCCCGGGTCCGAACTTTCTTT.

V usage is TRBV2 and J usage is TRBJ2-2; 8 bases line up with TRBD1. Germline V gene lookup returns CDR1 SNHLY and CDR2 FYNNEI. V was clipped by 8 bases and J by 1 base; unmatched bases: 3. The CDR3 loop spans 14 amino acids. CDR3 bases: TGTGCCAGCTTCAGGGGGCAGAACACCGGGGAGCTGTTTTTT. Its translation is CASFRGQNTGELFF.

Only a few counts were recorded for this clonotype. The V gene is TRBV7-2, the J gene TRBJ2-5; D is undetermined. The germline CDR1 and CDR2 sequences are SGHTA and FQGNSA. The V and J ends lost 1 base and 0 bases respectively, with 9 bases between them. The CDR3 covers 15 residues. In nucleotides, the CDR3 is TGTGCCAGCAGCTTAGAGACTGGGGACCAAGAGACCCAGTACTTC. Amino acid sequence: CASSLETGDQETQYF.

The CDR3 sequence is CASSLDAGKRSDGYTF. The DNA for the CDR3 is TGTGCCAGCAGCTTAGACGCAGGGAAAAGATCGGATGGCTACACCTTC. V gene TRBV7-2 combines with J gene TRBJ1-2, with a tentative D call TRBD1 (5 bases). The CDR3 sequence is 16 residues long. The germline gives CDR1 SGHTA, CDR2 FQGNSA. V dropped 1 base and J dropped 6 bases, with 18 bases sitting between them. Full variable domain (rest looked up from reference TRBV7-2 and TRBJ1-2): GAGVSQSPSNKVTEKGKDVELRCDPISGHTALYWYRQSLGQGLEFLIYFQGNSAPDKSGLPSDRFSAERTGGSVSTLTIQRTQQEDSAVYLCASSLDAGKRSDGYTFGSGTRLTVV.

This chain joins TRBV30 and TRBJ1-1; D not certain. With 3 bases removed from V and 3 bases from J, the gap between germline ends came to 14 bases. The germline V gene encodes CDR1 GTSNPN and CDR2 SVGIG (reference sequence). The CDR3 consists of 14 residues. The CDR3 sequence: CAWSGVTMYTEAFF. The CDR3 DNA reads as TGTGCCTGGAGCGGGGTAACGATGTACACTGAAGCTTTCTTT.